This section outlines one T cell receptor beta chain sequence together with its context. Its antigen is currently unknown. Clones were read by immunoSEQ multiplex PCR, and TCRdb kept only the in-frame ones, dropping some. The repertoire holds tens of thousands of clones, with around four fifths as singletons. The sample's time point: week 47, end of study. A 20-mer mutant IDH1 peptide at 300 ug was injected subcutaneously with topical imiquimod. Patients underwent eight vaccinations, which took place in weeks 1, 3, 5, 7, 11, 15, 19 and 23. The germline CDR1 and CDR2 sequences are LGHNA and YSLEER. V dropped 0 bases and J dropped 4; count of bases not matched to a gene: 4. CDR3 size: 16 residues. The record originates from a study of a mutant IDH1 vaccine in newly diagnosed glioma. Study-level information: It was at week 35 that visit V12 occurred, and at week 47 that visit V13 did.

This specimen consisted of PBMCs, obtained from a glioma patient whose treatment included an IDH1 peptide vaccine. This sequence joins TRBV4-3 and TRBJ1-1; TRBD1 matches at 11 bases. This receptor was obtained from a man between 35 and 55 years old with glioma. The CDR3 coding sequence is TGCGCCAGCAGCCAAGACGGACAGGGGGCTGGCACTGAAGCTTTCTTT. Its protein is CASSQDGQGAGTEAFF.